The entry below describes one T cell receptor beta chain. TCRdb's copy holds only in-frame clones and misses some; the assay was immunoSEQ multiplex PCR. The data contain fewer than 110,000 clones, 92% of them seen just once; the ten biggest clones take up 5% to 6%. V lost 3 bases and J lost 3; bases outside the gene matches: 8. The CDR3 spans 16 residues. Germline values: CDR1 KGHDR, CDR2 SFDVKD. The data derive from a study of blood T cell repertoires in COVID-19. Study as a whole: Donors in the United States, Italy and Spain gave samples during acute or convalescent COVID-19.

The chain links TRBV24-1 to TRBJ1-1; 8 nucleotides match TRBD1. The sequence derives from a man aged 45-60 years with active COVID-19. The sample consisted of peripheral blood. CDR3 in amino acids: CATSDPWTGLDTEAFF. The CDR3 DNA reads as TGTGCCACCAGTGATCCTTGGACAGGGTTGGACACTGAAGCTTTCTTT.